The clone carrying this T cell receptor (beta chain) was counted a few times. The sample originates from a study of blood T cell repertoires in COVID-19. Background on the study: The samples span acute and convalescent COVID-19 from the United States, Italy and Spain. PBMCs, B-cell-depleted T cells, or T cells were the source of the cDNA or gDNA that made up the material.

The V end lost 5 bases, the J end lost 7 bases, and 9 bases lay between the germline ends. CDR3 length equals 11 residues. Germline assignment: CDR1 SEHNR and CDR2 FQNEAQ (reference sequence). Original processing notes: Reference gene primers were amplified, and this amplification served to estimate nucleated cell counts. Using immunoSEQ multiplex PCR, the repertoire was profiled, and TCRdb retains in-frame clones only, with some absent. The D gene and trimming were derived from the DNA, and the V and J assignments and clone size from that table. The repertoire holds approximately 200,000 clones, with 88% as singletons.

Specimen: peripheral blood. V is TRBV7-9 and J is TRBJ2-7, with D unclear. This sequence was found in a woman in her thirties with acute or convalescent COVID-19. DNA of the CDR3: TGTGCCAGCAGCGCGTTACGGGAGCAGTACTTC. This sequence encodes CASSALREQYF.